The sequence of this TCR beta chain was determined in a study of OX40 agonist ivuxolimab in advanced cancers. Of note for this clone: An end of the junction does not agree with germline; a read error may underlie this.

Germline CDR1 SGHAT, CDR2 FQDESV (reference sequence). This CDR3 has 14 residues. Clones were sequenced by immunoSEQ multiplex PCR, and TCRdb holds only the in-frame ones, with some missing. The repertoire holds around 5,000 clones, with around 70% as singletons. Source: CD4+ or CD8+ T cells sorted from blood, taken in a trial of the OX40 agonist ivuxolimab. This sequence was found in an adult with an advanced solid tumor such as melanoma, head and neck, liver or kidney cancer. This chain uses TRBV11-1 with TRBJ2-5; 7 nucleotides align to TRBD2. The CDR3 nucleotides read TGTGCTAGCAGCCCCGGGACTACGGAAGAGACCCAGTACTTC. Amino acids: CASSPGTTEETQYF.